This T cell receptor (beta chain) was observed in a study of technical replicates of blood from four donors (dated 2017 in TCRdb). Library creation used the immunoSEQ multiplex PCR assay. The table comes from immuneACCESS by way of TCRdb, which keeps in-frame sequences with V and J called. Part of the clones is missing from these tables; in studies checked, under half for an unresolved V gene and the rest for unknown reasons. This sample is represented by some 89,000 clones; roughly 94% of them were singletons. The ten largest account for around 0.33% of the sample. At the junction V is shortened by 5 bases and J by 3 bases; bases outside the gene matches: 5. The germline V gene (reference sequence) supplies CDR1 SEHNR and CDR2 FQNEAQ. From the cysteine through the phenylalanine, the CDR3 covers 15 amino acids. CDR3 DNA only is kept here, 45 bases in frame from base 1. A remark on this clone: The clone's antigen remains unknown. No quality values exist for individual bases; no much larger clone is one base distant.

Rearrangement joined TRBV7-9 to TRBJ2-3, and 10 junctional nucleotides match TRBD2. Sequenced input: T cells isolated from PBMCs. This TCR came from a human donor in good health. The nucleotides are TGTGCCAGCAGCGCTCTAGCGGGAGTGACAGATACGCAGTATTTT. Its product reads: CASSALAGVTDTQYF. Here the CDR3 is joined to the reference TRBV7-9 and TRBJ2-3 genes, and the full variable domain is: DTGVSQNPRHKITKRGQNVTFRCDPISEHNRLYWYRQTLGQGPEFLTYFQNEAQLEKSRLLSDRFSAERPKGSFSTLEIQRTEQGDSAMYLCASSALAGVTDTQYFGPGTRLTVL.